This is a list of T cell receptor beta chains from one sample in a study of control samples from healthy donors and cancer patients. Sequencing used immunoSEQ multiplex PCR; TCRdb keeps in-frame clones, though not all of them. The repertoire holds some 64,000 clones, 87% seen once, with 2% to 2.5% in the top ten. Sequencing used PBMCs. These receptors were taken from a woman aged 45-59 years with head and neck cancer. CDR3s include the opening cysteine and the closing phenylalanine or tryptophan. Each record gives: clone size, J gene, D gene, V gene, CDR3 protein, CDR3 DNA. The D gene is left open where the match is weak. Rows give clone size only sometimes, using once, few, many, or a class for an expanded clone.

- TRBJ2-7 TRBD1 TRBV28 CASSLYTGGMGEQYF TGTGCCAGCAGTCTCTATACAGGGGGCATGGGTGAGCAGTACTTC
- TRBJ2-7 - TRBV7-9 CASSLGGPYEQYF TGTGCCAGCAGCTTAGGAGGACCTTACGAGCAGTACTTC
- TRBJ2-3 - TRBV19 CASSMQGAADTQYF TGTGCCAGTAGTATGCAGGGAGCGGCAGATACGCAGTATTTT
- TRBJ1-4 - TRBV7-9 CASSLGEGANEKLFF TGTGCCAGCAGCTTAGGCGAGGGGGCTAATGAAAAACTGTTTTTT
once TRBJ2-1 TRBD2 TRBV30 CAWSSTSGGRNEQFF TGTGCCTGGAGTTCAACTAGCGGGGGTCGCAATGAGCAGTTCTTC
- TRBJ2-2 TRBD1 TRBV5-1 CASGTTQGYPGELFF TGCGCCAGCGGGACCACACAGGGGTACCCCGGGGAGCTGTTTTTT
few TRBJ1-2 TRBD1 TRBV19 CASSTGTGIYGYTF TGTGCCAGTAGTACCGGGACAGGTATCTATGGCTACACCTTC
- TRBJ2-7 - TRBV2 CASSGGLSYEQYF TGTGCCAGCAGTGGGGGCTTATCCTACGAGCAGTACTTC
once TRBJ2-2 - TRBV10-3 CAIKPTDTNTGELFF TGTGCCATCAAACCGACGGACACGAACACCGGGGAGCTGTTTTTT
once TRBJ2-7 - TRBV5-5 CASSLPGYEQYF TGTGCCAGCAGCCTGCCAGGGTACGAGCAGTACTTC
once TRBJ1-6 TRBD1 TRBV5-1 CASSSGTGGASPLHF TGCGCCAGCAGCTCAGGGACAGGCGGGGCTTCACCCCTCCACTTT
once TRBJ2-1 TRBD1 TRBV6-4 CASSRGTGGNEQFF TGTGCCAGCAGCCGCGGGACAGGGGGGAATGAGCAGTTCTTC
- TRBJ1-2 TRBD1 TRBV10-2 CASSESTGGQNGYTF TGCGCCAGCAGTGAGTCGACAGGGGGTCAGAATGGCTACACCTTC
- TRBJ1-1 - TRBV5-1 CASSSGGPEEAFF TGCGCCAGCAGCTCGGGGGGTCCGGAGGAAGCTTTCTTT
- TRBJ2-4 - TRBV4-1 CASSQDMVGFSLNIQYF TGCGCCAGCAGCCAAGATATGGTGGGCTTCTCACTAAACATTCAGTACTTC
- TRBJ2-7 - TRBV12-3/TRBV12-4 CASSPGYEQYF TGTGCCAGCAGCCCTGGTTACGAGCAGTACTTC
few TRBJ1-2 - TRBV12-3/TRBV12-4 CASSRQNNYGYTF TGTGCCAGCTCTAGACAGAATAACTATGGCTACACCTTC
- TRBJ1-1 TRBD1 TRBV5-6 CASSFRTGVANTEAFF TGTGCCAGCAGCTTCCGGACAGGGGTGGCTAACACTGAAGCTTTCTTT
- TRBJ2-3 - TRBV3-1/TRBV3-2 CASLDSPTDTQYF TGTGCCAGCCTGGACTCTCCCACAGATACGCAGTATTTT
- TRBJ2-3 TRBD2 TRBV7-2 CASSSWVGTTTDTQYF TGTGCCAGCAGCTCCTGGGTGGGGACTACGACAGATACGCAGTATTTT
once TRBJ1-2 - TRBV3-1/TRBV3-2 CASSPLRSYGYTF TGTGCCAGCAGCCCCCTACGGTCCTATGGCTACACCTTC